This is a list of T cell receptor beta chains from one sample in a study of lymphopenia after photon versus proton radiotherapy. TCRdb keeps only in-frame clones here, not all; method: immunoSEQ multiplex PCR. This sample has about 29,000 clones, with about 91% found just once. This material consisted of peripheral blood, taken from a patient treated with proton-based radiotherapy. These receptors were collected from a woman aged 55-69 years with cholangiocarcinoma. Some clones in this sample may be carry-over from other donors' samples. Both conserved end residues are part of each CDR3. D genes are given only for firm matches. Only part of the rows carry a size: once, few, many, or a class if the clone is expanded.

CDR3 protein	CDR3 DNA	D gene	J gene	clone size	V gene
CASSVNRVLPSPLHF	TGTGCCAGCAGTGTGAACAGGGTTCTCCCTTCGCCCCTCCACTTT	.	TRBJ1-6	.	TRBV6-1
CASSDWVFGNEQFF	TGCGCCAGCAGTGATTGGGTATTCGGCAATGAGCAGTTCTTC	.	TRBJ2-1	.	TRBV10-1
CASGLWQHPYEQYF	TGTGCTAGTGGTTTGTGGCAGCACCCCTACGAGCAGTACTTC	.	TRBJ2-7	.	TRBV12-5
CATSGTRAQPQHF	TGTGCCACCAGCGGTACCAGGGCACAGCCCCAGCATTTT	.	TRBJ1-5	.	TRBV15
CASSADGRNTGELFF	TGTGCCAGCAGCGCGGACGGCAGAAACACCGGGGAGCTGTTTTTT	.	TRBJ2-2	.	TRBV7-9
CASRDRGNTDTQYF	TGTGCCAGCAGGGACAGGGGGAACACAGATACGCAGTATTTT	TRBD1	TRBJ2-3	.	TRBV6-1
CASSVWALSGTGAHEAFF	TGTGCCAGCAGCGTTTGGGCCCTATCCGGGACAGGGGCCCATGAAGCTTTCTTT	TRBD1	TRBJ1-1	.	TRBV5-6
CASGHTGELFF	TGTGCCAGCGGGCACACCGGGGAGCTGTTTTTT	.	TRBJ2-2	few	TRBV6-5
CASGGWGETEAFF	TGTGCCAGCGGTGGCTGGGGCGAGACTGAAGCTTTCTTT	.	TRBJ1-1	.	TRBV27
CASSPGSADTQYF	TGTGCCAGCTCACCAGGGAGTGCAGATACGCAGTATTTT	.	TRBJ2-3	.	TRBV18
CASSLEGANTEAFF	TGTGCCAGCAGCCTAGAGGGGGCTAACACTGAAGCTTTCTTT	TRBD1	TRBJ1-1	.	TRBV9
CSASDPWEQYF	TGCAGTGCTTCGGACCCGTGGGAGCAGTACTTC	.	TRBJ2-7	.	TRBV20-1
CASSLVRQGAGEKLFF	TGCGCCAGCAGCTTGGTTCGGCAGGGGGCTGGTGAAAAACTGTTTTTT	TRBD1	TRBJ1-4	.	TRBV5-1
CASTGQGAMYGYTF	TGTGCCAGTACCGGACAGGGGGCGATGTATGGCTACACCTTC	TRBD1	TRBJ1-2	.	TRBV19
CASSAGAQQPQHF	TGTGCCAGCAGTGCAGGGGCACAGCAGCCCCAGCATTTT	.	TRBJ1-5	.	TRBV6-1
CASSETAYGNQPQHF	TGTGCCAGCTCAGAGACAGCCTATGGCAATCAGCCCCAGCATTTT	.	TRBJ1-5	.	TRBV18
CASSRQGNTEAFF	TGTGCCAGCAGCCGACAGGGAAACACTGAAGCTTTCTTT	TRBD1	TRBJ1-1	.	TRBV7-3